The clone carrying this TCR beta chain has a handful of counts. Its cognate antigen is unknown. An end of the junction does not agree with germline; a read error may underlie this. The assay was immunoSEQ multiplex PCR, and TCRdb's table has in-frame clones only and misses some. The data hold 25,000 to 35,000 clones, with about 80% observed a single time. The source of the sample is a study of vaccination effects on CD4 cells after COVID-19. General observations from the study: Both infection-induced and vaccine-induced clones contracted markedly at late post-vaccination timepoints.

This CDR3 is 13 amino acids long. Per germline, CDR1 SSHAT and CDR2 FNYEAQ (reference sequence). The ViraFEST assay expanded antigen-specific CD4+ T cells with viral peptide pools before sequencing. Following a roughly 9-day culture, CD4+ T cells were purified. No vaccinee had earlier SARS-CoV-2 infection, and nucleocapsid antibodies were negative. This TCR came from a human donor who received a COVID-19 vaccine. Sequencing used CD4+ T cells from PBMCs cultured with SARS-CoV-2 spike peptides, obtained before COVID-19 vaccination. The V and J genes are TRBV7-7 and TRBJ1-1; perhaps TRBD1 as D (5 bases). CDR3 region: CASSLGENTEAFF. The CDR3 nucleotides read TGTGCTAGCAGCTTAGGGGAGAACACTGAAGCTTTCTTT.